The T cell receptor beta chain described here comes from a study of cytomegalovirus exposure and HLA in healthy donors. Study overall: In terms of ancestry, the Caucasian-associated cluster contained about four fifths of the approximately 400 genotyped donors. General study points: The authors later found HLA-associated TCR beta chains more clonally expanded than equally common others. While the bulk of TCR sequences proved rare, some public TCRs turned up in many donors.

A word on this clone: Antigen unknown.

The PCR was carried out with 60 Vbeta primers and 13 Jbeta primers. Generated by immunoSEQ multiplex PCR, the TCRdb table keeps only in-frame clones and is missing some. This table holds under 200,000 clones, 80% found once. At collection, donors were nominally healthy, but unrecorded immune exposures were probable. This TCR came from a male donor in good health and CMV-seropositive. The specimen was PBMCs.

CDR3 bases: TGTGCCACCAGCAGAGGGGGGGGATACTATGGCTACACCTTC. It is translated as CATSRGGGYYGYTF. The chain has TRBV15 and TRBJ1-2; possibly TRBD1 for D (5 bases). From germline, CDR1 is LNHNV and CDR2 YYDKDF (reference sequence). CDR3 length: 14 amino acids. V lost 1 base to trimming and J lost 3 bases, with 9 bases between them.